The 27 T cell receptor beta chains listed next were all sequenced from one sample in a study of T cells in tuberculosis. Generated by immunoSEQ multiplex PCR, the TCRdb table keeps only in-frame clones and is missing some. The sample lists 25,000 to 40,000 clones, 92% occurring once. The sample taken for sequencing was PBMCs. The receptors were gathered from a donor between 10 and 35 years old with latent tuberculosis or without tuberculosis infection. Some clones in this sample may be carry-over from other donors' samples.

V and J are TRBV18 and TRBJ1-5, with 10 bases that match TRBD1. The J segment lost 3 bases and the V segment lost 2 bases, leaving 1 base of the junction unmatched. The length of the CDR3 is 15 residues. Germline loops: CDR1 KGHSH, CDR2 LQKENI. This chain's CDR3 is CASSPGTGANQPQHF. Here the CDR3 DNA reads TGTGCCAGCTCACCAGGGACAGGGGCCAATCAGCCCCAGCATTTT. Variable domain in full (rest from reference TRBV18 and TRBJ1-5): NAGVMQNPRHLVRRRGQEARLRCSPMKGHSHVYWYRQLPEEGLKFMVYLQKENIIDESGMPKERFSAEFPKEGPSILRIQQVVRGDSAAYFCASSPGTGANQPQHFGDGTRLSIL.

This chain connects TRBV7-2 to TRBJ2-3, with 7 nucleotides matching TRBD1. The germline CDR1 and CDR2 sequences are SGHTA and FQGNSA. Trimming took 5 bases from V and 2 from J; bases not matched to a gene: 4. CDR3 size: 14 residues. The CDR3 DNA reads TGTGCCAGCAGCCCGGGACAGCTCACAGATACGCAGTATTTT. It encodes CASSPGQLTDTQYF.

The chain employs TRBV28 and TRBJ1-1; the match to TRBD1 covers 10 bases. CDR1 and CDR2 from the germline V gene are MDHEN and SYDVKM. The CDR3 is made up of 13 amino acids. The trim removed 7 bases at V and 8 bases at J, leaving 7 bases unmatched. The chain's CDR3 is CASTLDRGREAFF. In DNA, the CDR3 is TGTGCCAGCACACTTGACAGGGGGCGGGAAGCTTTCTTT.

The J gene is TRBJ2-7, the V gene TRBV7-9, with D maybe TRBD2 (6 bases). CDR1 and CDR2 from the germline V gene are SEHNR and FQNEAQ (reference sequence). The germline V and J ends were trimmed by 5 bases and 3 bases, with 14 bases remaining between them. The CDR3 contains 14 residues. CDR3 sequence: CASSDPRGLYEQYF. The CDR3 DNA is TGTGCCAGCAGCGATCCACGGGGACTCTACGAGCAGTACTTC.

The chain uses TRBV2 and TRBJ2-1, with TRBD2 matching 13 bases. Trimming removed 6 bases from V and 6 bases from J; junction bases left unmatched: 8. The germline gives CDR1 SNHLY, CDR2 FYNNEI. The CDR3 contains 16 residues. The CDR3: CASSPPGLAGSNEQFF. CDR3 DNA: TGTGCCAGCAGCCCTCCGGGACTAGCGGGATCCAATGAGCAGTTCTTC.

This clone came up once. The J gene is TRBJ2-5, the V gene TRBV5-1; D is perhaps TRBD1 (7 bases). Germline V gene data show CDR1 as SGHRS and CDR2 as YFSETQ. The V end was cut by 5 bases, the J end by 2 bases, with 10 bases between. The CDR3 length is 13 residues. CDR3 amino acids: CASSQGGQETQYF. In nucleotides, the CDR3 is TGCGCCAGCAGTCAGGGGGGACAAGAGACCCAGTACTTC.

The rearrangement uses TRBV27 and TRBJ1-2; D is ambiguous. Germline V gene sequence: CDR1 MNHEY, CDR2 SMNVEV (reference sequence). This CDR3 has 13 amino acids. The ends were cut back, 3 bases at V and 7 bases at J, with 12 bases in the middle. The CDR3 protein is CASSFNRGLGYTF. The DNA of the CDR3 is TGTGCCAGCAGTTTTAATAGAGGGCTTGGCTACACCTTC.

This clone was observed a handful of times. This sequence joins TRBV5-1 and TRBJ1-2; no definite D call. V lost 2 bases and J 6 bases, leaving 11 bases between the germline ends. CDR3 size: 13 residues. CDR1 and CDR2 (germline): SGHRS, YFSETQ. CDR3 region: CASSLGGSNGYTF. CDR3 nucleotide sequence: TGCGCCAGCAGCTTAGGAGGGTCGAATGGCTACACCTTC.

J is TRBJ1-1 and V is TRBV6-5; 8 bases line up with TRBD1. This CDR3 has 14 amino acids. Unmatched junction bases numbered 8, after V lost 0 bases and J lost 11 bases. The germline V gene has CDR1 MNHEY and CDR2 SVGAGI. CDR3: CASSYSVPGGSAFF. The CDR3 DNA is TGTGCCAGCAGTTACTCGGTCCCAGGGGGCAGTGCTTTCTTT.

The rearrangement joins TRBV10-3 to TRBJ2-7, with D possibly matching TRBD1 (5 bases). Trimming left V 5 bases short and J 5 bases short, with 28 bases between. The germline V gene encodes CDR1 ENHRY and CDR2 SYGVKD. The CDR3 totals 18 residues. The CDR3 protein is CAISNFLRTQRGGNEQYF. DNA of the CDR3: TGTGCCATCAGTAACTTCTTACGGACACAACGTGGCGGTAACGAGCAGTACTTC.

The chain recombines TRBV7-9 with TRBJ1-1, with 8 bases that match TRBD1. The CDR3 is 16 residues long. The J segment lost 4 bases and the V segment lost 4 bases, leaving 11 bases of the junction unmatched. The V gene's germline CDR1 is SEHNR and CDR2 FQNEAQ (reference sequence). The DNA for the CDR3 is TGTGCCAGCAGCTCCCCGTTGACAGGGGAGGGCACTGAAGCTTTCTTT. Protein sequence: CASSSPLTGEGTEAFF.

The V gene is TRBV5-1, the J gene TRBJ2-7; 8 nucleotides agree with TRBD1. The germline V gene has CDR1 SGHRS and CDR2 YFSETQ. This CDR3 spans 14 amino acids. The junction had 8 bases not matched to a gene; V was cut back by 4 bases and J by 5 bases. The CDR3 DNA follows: TGCGCCAGCAGCCTGGGGGCAGGGGGCGACGAGCAGTACTTC. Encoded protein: CASSLGAGGDEQYF.

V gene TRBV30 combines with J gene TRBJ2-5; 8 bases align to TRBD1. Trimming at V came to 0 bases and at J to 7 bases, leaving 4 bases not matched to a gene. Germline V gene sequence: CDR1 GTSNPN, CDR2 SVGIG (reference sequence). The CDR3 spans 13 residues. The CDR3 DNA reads TGTGCCTGGAGTGTAGGACAGGGAGGGACCCAGTACTTC. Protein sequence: CAWSVGQGGTQYF. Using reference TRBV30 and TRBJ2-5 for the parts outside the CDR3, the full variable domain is SQTIHQWPATLVQPVGSPLSLECTVEGTSNPNLYWYRQAAGRGLQLLFYSVGIGQISSEVPQNLSASRPQDRQFILSSKKLLLSDSGFYLCAWSVGQGGTQYFGPGTRLLVL.

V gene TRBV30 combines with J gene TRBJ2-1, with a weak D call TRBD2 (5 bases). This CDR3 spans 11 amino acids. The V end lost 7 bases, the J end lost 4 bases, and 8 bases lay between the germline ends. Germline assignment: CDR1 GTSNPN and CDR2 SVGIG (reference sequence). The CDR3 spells CALLEYNEQFF. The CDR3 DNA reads TGTGCCTTACTAGAATACAATGAGCAGTTCTTC.

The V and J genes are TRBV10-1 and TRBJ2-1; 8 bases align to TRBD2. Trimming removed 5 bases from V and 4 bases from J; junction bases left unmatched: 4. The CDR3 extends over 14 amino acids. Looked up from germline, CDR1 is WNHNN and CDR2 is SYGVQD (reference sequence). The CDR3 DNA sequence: TGCGCCAGCAGTAGGAGCGGGGGTTACAATGAGCAGTTCTTC. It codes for CASSRSGGYNEQFF.

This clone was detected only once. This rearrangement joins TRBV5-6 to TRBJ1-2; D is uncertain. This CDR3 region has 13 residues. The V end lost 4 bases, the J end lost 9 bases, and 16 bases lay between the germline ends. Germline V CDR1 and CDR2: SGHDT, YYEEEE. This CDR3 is CASSPKTQARYTF. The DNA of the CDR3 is TGTGCCAGCAGCCCTAAAACCCAGGCGCGCTACACCTTC.

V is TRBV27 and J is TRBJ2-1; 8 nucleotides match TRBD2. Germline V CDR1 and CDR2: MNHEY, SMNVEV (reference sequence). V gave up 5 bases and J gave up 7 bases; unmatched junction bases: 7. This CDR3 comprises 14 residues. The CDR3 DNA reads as TGTGCCAGCAGTGCGGGGGGCGCGAGAAATGAGCAGTTCTTC. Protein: CASSAGGARNEQFF.

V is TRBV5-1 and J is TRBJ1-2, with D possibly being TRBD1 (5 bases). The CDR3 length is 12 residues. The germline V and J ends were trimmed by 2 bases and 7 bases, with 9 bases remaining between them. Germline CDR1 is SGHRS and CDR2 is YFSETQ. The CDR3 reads CASSFGDFGYTF. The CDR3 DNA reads TGCGCCAGCAGCTTTGGGGACTTTGGCTACACCTTC.

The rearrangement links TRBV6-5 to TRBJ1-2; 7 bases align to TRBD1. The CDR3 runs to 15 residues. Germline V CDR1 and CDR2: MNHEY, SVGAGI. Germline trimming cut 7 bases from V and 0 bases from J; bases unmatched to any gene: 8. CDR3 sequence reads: CASIEDRTANYGYTF. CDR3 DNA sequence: TGTGCCAGCATCGAGGACAGGACTGCTAACTATGGCTACACCTTC.

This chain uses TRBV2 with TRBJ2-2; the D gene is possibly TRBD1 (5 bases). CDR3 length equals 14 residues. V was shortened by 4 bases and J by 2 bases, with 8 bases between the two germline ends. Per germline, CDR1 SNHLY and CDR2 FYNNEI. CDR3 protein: CASSGGDNTGELFF. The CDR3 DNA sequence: TGTGCCAGCAGTGGGGGCGACAACACCGGGGAGCTGTTTTTT.

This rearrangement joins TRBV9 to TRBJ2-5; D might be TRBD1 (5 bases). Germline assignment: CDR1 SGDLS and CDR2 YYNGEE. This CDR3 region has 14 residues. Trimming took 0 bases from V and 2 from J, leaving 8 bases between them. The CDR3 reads CASSVEGSQETQYF. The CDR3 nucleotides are TGTGCCAGCAGCGTAGAGGGGTCTCAAGAGACCCAGTACTTC.

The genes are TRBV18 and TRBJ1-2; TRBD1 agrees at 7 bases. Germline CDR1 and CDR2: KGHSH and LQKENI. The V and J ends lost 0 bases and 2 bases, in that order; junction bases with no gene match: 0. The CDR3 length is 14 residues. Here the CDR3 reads CASSPPGQNYGYTF. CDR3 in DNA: TGTGCCAGCTCACCACCGGGACAGAACTATGGCTACACCTTC.

The CDR3 reads CAWSAGSGANVLTF. In nucleotides, the CDR3 is TGTGCCTGGAGTGCGGGGTCTGGGGCCAACGTCCTGACTTTC. This chain joins TRBV30 and TRBJ2-6, with D maybe TRBD2 (5 bases). The CDR3 runs to 14 residues. The germline V gene encodes CDR1 GTSNPN and CDR2 SVGIG (reference sequence). Trimming took 1 base from V and 1 from J, leaving 5 bases between them.

CDR3 amino acids: CASSLAQGYEQYF. The CDR3 coding sequence is TGTGCCAGCAGCTTAGCACAGGGGTACGAGCAGTACTTC. V and J are TRBV7-9 and TRBJ2-7, with 7 bases fitting TRBD1. The CDR3 has 13 residues. CDR1 SEHNR and CDR2 FQNEAQ come from the germline V gene (reference sequence). With 0 bases clipped from V and 4 bases from J, the junction kept 0 bases outside the gene matches.

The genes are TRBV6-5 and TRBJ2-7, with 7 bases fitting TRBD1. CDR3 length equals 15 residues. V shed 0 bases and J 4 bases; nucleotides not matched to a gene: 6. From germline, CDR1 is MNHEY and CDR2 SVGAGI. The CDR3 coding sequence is TGTGCCAGCAGTTACTCACCGGGACAGTTGTACGAGCAGTACTTC. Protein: CASSYSPGQLYEQYF.

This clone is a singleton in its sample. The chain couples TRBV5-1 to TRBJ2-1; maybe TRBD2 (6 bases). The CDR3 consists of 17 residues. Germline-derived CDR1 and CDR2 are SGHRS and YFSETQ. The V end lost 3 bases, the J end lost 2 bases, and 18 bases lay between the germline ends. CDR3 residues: CASSSLTGTSTYNEQFF. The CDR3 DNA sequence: TGCGCCAGCAGCTCCTTAACCGGGACTTCGACCTACAATGAGCAGTTCTTC.

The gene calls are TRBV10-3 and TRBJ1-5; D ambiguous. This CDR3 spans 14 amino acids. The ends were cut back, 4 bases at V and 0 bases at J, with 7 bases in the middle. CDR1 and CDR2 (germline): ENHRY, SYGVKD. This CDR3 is CAISAGGSNQPQHF. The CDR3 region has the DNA TGTGCCATCAGTGCAGGAGGTAGCAATCAGCCCCAGCATTTT.